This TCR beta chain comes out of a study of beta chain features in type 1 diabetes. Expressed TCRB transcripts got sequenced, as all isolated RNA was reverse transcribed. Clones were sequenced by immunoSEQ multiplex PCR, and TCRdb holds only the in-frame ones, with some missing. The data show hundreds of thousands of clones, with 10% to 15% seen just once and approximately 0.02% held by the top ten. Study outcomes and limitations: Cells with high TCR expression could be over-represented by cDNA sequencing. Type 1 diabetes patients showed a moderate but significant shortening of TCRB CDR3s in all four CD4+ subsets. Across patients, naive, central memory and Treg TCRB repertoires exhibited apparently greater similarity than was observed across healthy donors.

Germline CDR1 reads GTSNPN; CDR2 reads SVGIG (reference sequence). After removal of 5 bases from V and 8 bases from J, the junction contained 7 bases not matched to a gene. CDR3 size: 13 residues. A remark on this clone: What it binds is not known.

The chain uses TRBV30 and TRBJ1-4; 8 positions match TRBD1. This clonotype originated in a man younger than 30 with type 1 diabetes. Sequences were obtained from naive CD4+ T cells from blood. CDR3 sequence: CAWGQGPLEKLFF. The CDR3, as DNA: TGTGCCTGGGGACAGGGACCCTTGGAAAAACTGTTTTTT.